This T cell receptor (beta chain) was found in a study of cytomegalovirus exposure and HLA in healthy donors (dated by TCRdb to about 2017). Broadly, across the study: According to an earlier analysis of 550 to 700 of the donors, roughly 180 million T cells yielded some 120 million unique TCR beta sequences and around 280 Gb of sequence data. The later analysis used no new phenotypic data to find candidate immune exposures, relying instead on TCR beta sequences and their occurrence across donors. The study used immunosequencing to profile the T cell repertoires of approximately 690 subjects and linked those repertoires to cytomegalovirus serostatus. Genome-wide SNP genotypes for about 65% of the 666 donors were used in a later genetic analysis, which treated that subset as a discovery cohort. The study aimed to test whether cataloging public T cell receptors could reveal signatures of past pathogen exposure. Of the roughly 390 genotyped donors, 81% were placed in the genetic ancestry cluster associated with self-reported Caucasian donors. Donor age, sex, ethnicity and CMV serostatus were compiled together with the repertoire data. About 300 gigabases of sequencing data and 70 million to 85 million unique TCR sequences were included in an early release covering over 600 HLA-typed donors. Across some 400 genotyped donors of the cohort, an average of about 240,000 unique TCR beta nucleotide sequences per donor were sequenced, and roughly a sixth of those sequences were non-productive. To decide whether each TCR beta V gene segment behaved as functional or pseudogenic, an earlier analysis of some 540 of the donors relied on high-throughput TCR beta sequencing. Typing coverage varied by locus: roughly 620-640 donors for A, B, C, DRB1 and DQB1; roughly 520 for DQA1; some 610 for DPA1; fewer than 480 for DPB1. Along with the approximately 700-subject first cohort, a separate validation cohort of over a hundred different subjects was used. To predict cytomegalovirus infection status, the study brought together high-throughput TCR immunosequencing, statistical association of individual TCRs with disease status, and machine learning. Every discovery cohort repertoire had been produced on one sequencing platform. To study patterns of TCR occurrence, a later analysis re-analyzed previously published TCR beta repertoires from 666 donors and added high-resolution HLA genotyping. Because of strong linkage in the cohort, 5 or 6 DR-DQ haplotypes were treated as single units for association and clustering. HLA typing included class I and class II loci at four-digit resolution.

In total, just over 650 healthy bone marrow donors made up the cohort. All cohort members were sampled while nominally healthy, although unrecorded immune exposures were likely present. The donor was CMV seropositive and was included in the group of 250 to 300 seropositive cohort members. A peripheral blood sample was collected from each donor, and TCR beta sequencing was performed on peripheral blood mononuclear cells. The Qiagen DNeasy Blood Extraction Kit was used to extract genomic DNA from the blood cell samples. Concerning this clone: What antigen it recognizes has not been identified. No base quality information exists; no much larger clone differs at one position.

What the study reported, not specific to this receptor: A later analysis associated 15,000 or so TCR beta sequences with specific HLA alleles at a false discovery rate of 0.05. When HLA alleles, especially DR and DQ, strongly co-occurred, TCR associations were difficult to assign to individual alleles. The classifier was reported to diagnose cytomegalovirus status with high specificity and sensitivity in both the original cohort and the validation cohort. Because HLA typing was unavailable for some donors at each locus, only the typed subset was used in association tests. The only immune exposure information available for the cohort was CMV serostatus. In a later analysis, HLA-associated TCR beta chains showed more clonal expansion and lower generation probabilities than non-associated chains that were equally common. The authors suggested that the approach could potentially be generalized to other disease states and immunological phenotypes. Some IMGT-functional V segments, including TRBV6-2 and TRBV6-3, could not be distinguished by the 87-base-pair reads and were therefore excluded. The study listed 150 to 200 TCR beta chains as associated with cytomegalovirus. A later genetic analysis associated a missense DCLRE1C variant with V-gene and J-gene trimming of TCR beta chains, and an independent cohort replicated the association. While some public TCRs were present in many individuals, most TCR sequences turned up only very rarely across donors. According to a later analysis, TCR association rates differed among HLA loci, with DRB1 alleles showing the most associated TCRs and HLA-C alleles showing the fewest. A further reported finding was that TCR beta sequences accurately predicted the HLA-A and HLA-B alleles for most subjects in the first cohort. The sequencing pipeline was judged likely to have produced a cluster of highly shared sequence variants as a technical artifact. The earlier analysis of approximately 590 of the donors excluded roughly 17 rarely observed V segments, including chromosome 9 orphons, because counts were too low. A later analysis reported that several top co-occurrence clusters appeared linked to parvovirus B19, influenza, CMV and Epstein-Barr virus. This cohort had only TCR beta chains sequenced, and the lack of alpha or paired-chain data limited which features could be detected. Sequencing depth was assumed to be roughly uniform across donors in the presence/absence analyses, though that assumption may not hold. In an earlier analysis of some 540 of the donors, most TCR beta V segments appeared in productive rearrangements about 87% or about 30% of the time, broadly matching IMGT annotations. Correlated functional status among segregating V segments might be attributable to linkage disequilibrium, but an unknown experimental factor could not be ruled out. A later genetic analysis reported fewer N-insertions in productive TCRs among donors in an Asian-associated ancestry cluster than the approximately 700-donor mean. A later analysis found that most CMV-associated TCR beta chains appeared HLA-restricted, with HLA associations seemingly driven largely by CMV exposure. In vitro tests confirmed that a few of the cytomegalovirus-associated TCR beta chains recognize cytomegalovirus antigens.

There are 16 amino acids in the CDR3, from cysteine to phenylalanine inclusive. Solely the CDR3 DNA is kept, with 48 bases framed from the first base. V lost 6 bases and J lost 0 bases; the stretch between them is 12 bases long. The germline V gene (reference sequence) supplies CDR1 MNHEY and CDR2 SMNVEV. Receptors were amplified or captured by the immunoSEQ multiplex PCR assay. The multiplex PCR relied on a mix of 60 forward primers for TCR Vbeta segments and 13 reverse primers for TCR Jbeta segments. Amplification of the CDR3 region of rearranged TCR beta genes was performed with a multiplex PCR assay on genomic DNA. The Illumina HiSeq System was used to sequence the amplified TCR beta libraries as 87-base-pair reads. The source study handled its data this way. A later analysis tallied around 82 million unique TCR beta chains across the 610 or so repertoires, and some 10 million of those chains were shared by two or more donors. To remove PCR and sequencing errors, raw reads were error-corrected and collapsed into unique sequences using a nearest-neighbor algorithm that merged closely related sequences. To assign V, D and J gene segments, CDR3 sequences were aligned to IMGT reference sequences. Each retained sequence needed at least a six-nucleotide match to both a V gene segment and a J gene segment. Rearrangements were called productive when the CDR3 lacked stop codons and stayed in frame with V and J; all others were non-productive. Following IMGT convention, CDR3 was defined as the stretch from the second conserved V-encoded cysteine up to the conserved J-encoded phenylalanine. Sequences without an unambiguous match to a single V gene segment were excluded from the earlier analysis of 587 of the donors. In an earlier analysis of a few hundred of the donors, V segments were called functional above 56.7% productive rearrangements and were called segregating when the between-donor standard deviation exceeded 5%. A statistical classification framework was built to diagnose cytomegalovirus status from the catalog of TCR beta chain sequences. In a later analysis, TCR nucleotide sequences were compared against IMGT/GENE-DB human TR gene sequences so that V and J genes could be assigned. A later analysis assigned CDR3 sequences and most-parsimonious VDJ recombination scenarios with the TCRdist pipeline. In a later analysis, each TCR beta chain was defined by its CDR3 amino acid sequence together with its V-gene family, and reads lacking a unique V-gene family were excluded. A later analysis removed 450 to 600 highly shared, low-generation-probability nucleotide sequences to deal with suspected cross-contamination and a sequencing artifact. For each public chain, a later analysis derived a clonal expansion index from normalized ranks of inferred template counts within each repertoire. A later analysis computed generation probabilities with a VDJ recombination model fitted to out-of-frame rearrangements, and checked the results against IGoR. In a later analysis, hypergeometric tests were used to score TCR-TCR, TCR-HLA and TCR-CMV co-occurrence, with a repertoire-size bias correction applied to TCR pairs. A later analysis estimated false discovery rates by permuting HLA or CMV assignments 20 times. In a later analysis, co-occurring TCRs were grouped using DBSCAN, with TCRdist sequence similarity added in when clustering inside HLA-allele-positive subsets. Repertoires with fewer than 30,000 or more than 120,000 public chains were left out of co-occurrence clustering, as were a handful of repertoires with anomalous nucleotide sharing. TCRdb stores this immuneACCESS table with in-frame sequences only. Part of the clones is absent; in the studies checked, under half of the shortfall reflects unresolved V genes, and no reason is known for the rest. Clonal size and the V and J genes are those of that table, whereas D and trimming came from the DNA. This sample has around 180,000 clones in its table, and 77% of those were observed once. The ten largest clones represent approximately 1.3% of the sample.

The chain is assembled from TRBV27 and TRBJ2-6; TRBD1 is a weak D gene call, 5 bases matching. The source is a woman aged 25 to 45 in good health and CMV-seropositive. Sequencing used PBMCs. The CDR3 region: CASRDIYYSGANVLTF. The bases are TGTGCCAGCAGGGACATTTACTACTCTGGGGCCAACGTCCTGACTTTC.